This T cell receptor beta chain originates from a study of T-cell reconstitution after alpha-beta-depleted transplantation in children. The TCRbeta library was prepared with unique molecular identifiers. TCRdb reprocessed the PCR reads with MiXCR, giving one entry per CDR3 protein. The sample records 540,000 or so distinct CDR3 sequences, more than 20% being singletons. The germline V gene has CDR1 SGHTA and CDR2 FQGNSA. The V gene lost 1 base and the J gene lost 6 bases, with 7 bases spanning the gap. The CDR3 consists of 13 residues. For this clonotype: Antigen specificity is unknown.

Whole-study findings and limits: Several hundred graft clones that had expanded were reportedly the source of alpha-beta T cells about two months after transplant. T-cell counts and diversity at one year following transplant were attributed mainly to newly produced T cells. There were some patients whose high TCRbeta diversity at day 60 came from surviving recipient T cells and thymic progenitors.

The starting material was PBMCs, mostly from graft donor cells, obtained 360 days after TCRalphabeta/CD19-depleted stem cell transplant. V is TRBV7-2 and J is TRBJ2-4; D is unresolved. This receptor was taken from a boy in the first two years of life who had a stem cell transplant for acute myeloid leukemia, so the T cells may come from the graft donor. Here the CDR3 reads CASSLEMGNIQYF. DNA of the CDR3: TGTGCCAGCAGCTTAGAGATGGGAAACATTCAGTACTTC.